This T cell receptor (beta chain) was captured in a study of blood T cell repertoires in COVID-19. Germline V gives CDR1 MNHEY, CDR2 SVGAGI. V gave up 8 bases and J gave up 2 bases, with 13 bases separating them. This CDR3 region has 14 residues. As handled by the study authors: The authors estimated nucleated cell counts from reference gene primer amplification. TCRdb's table, derived via immunoSEQ multiplex PCR, lists solely in-frame clones and lacks some. Clone size and V and J calls were adopted from that table, with D and trimming inferred from the DNA. The sample lists hundreds of thousands of clones, 84% occurring once.

The clonotype was recovered from a human donor in a cohort sampled during active COVID-19. The material sequenced was peripheral blood. This chain joins TRBV6-5 and TRBJ1-5; D call uncertain. The CDR3 DNA follows: TGTGCCAGCGACTTGCCGAGTGGCAATCAGCCCCAGCATTTT. Amino acid sequence: CASDLPSGNQPQHF.